This T cell receptor beta chain came from a study of T cell repertoires in cytomegalovirus infection. The wider study: CMV epitopes in the study were HLA-C-restricted (recently identified) and HLA-B-restricted (well studied). Study-wide findings and caveats: Dominating the ex vivo response were TCR beta clonotypes that were CMV-specific and HLA-C-restricted.

TCRdb reprocessed the reads via MiXCR and lists one record per CDR3 protein. Here the sample spans 200,000 to 250,000 distinct CDR3 sequences, approximately 40% being singletons. With regard to this clonotype: Antigen: not known.

The sample was CD8+ T cells from cultured PBMCs, taken from culture after CMV antigen stimulation. The source of this sequence is a human donor in good health (CMV status not recorded). Some clones in this sample may be carry-over from other donors' samples.

For the CDR3, the DNA is TGTGCCATCGGCGCCCTAGCGGGGGCCCAAGAGACCCAGTACTTC. It specifies CAIGALAGAQETQYF. The chain combines TRBV10-3 with TRBJ2-5; 10 bases align to TRBD2. Per germline, CDR1 ENHRY and CDR2 SYGVKD. The CDR3 has 15 amino acids. The ends lost 8 bases at V and 1 base at J; junction bases unmatched: 7.